What follows are 3 T cell receptor beta chains derived from one specimen sequenced in a study of blood T cell repertoires in COVID-19. Assay: immunoSEQ multiplex PCR; the TCRdb copy retains only in-frame clones and omits some. The sample carries about 190,000 clones, approximately 86% recorded once. Sequencing was carried out using peripheral blood. These receptor sequences come from a young man with acute or convalescent COVID-19.

The chain recombines TRBV6-4 with TRBJ2-7; TRBD1 matches 8 bases. Germline CDR1 and CDR2: MRHNA and SNTAGT. CDR3 length: 13 amino acids. J lost 5 bases, V lost 10 bases, and 10 bases had no gene match. DNA for the CDR3: TGTGCCACCATGGAAGACAGGGGCGACGAGCAGTACTTC. It yields the protein CATMEDRGDEQYF.

The rearrangement joins TRBV28 to TRBJ1-2; perhaps TRBD1 as D (5 bases). This CDR3 spans 14 amino acids. CDR1 MDHEN and CDR2 SYDVKM come from the germline V gene. V lost 6 bases, J lost 4 bases, and 15 bases lay in between. CDR3 in DNA: TGTGCCAGCAGCCTTGTGGGGCGGTCCTATGGCTACACCTTC. Encoded protein: CASSLVGRSYGYTF.

This rearrangement joins TRBV11-3 to TRBJ2-1; 11 bases align to TRBD1. Trimming removed 5 bases from V and 9 bases from J; junction bases left unmatched: 9. The germline CDR1 and CDR2 sequences are SGHNT and YENEEA. This CDR3 has 15 residues. The CDR3 coding sequence is TGTGCCAGCAGCCCCGGGGACAGGGGGTGGGGTGAGCAGTTCTTC. It translates to CASSPGDRGWGEQFF.